A selection of T cell receptor beta chains follows, all from one sample in a study of identical twins. TCRdb ran MiXCR on the 5' RACE reads and lists one entry per CDR3 protein. The data contain about 220,000 distinct CDR3 sequences, 7.5% of them singletons. This sample also belongs to another study, concerning yellow fever vaccine responses in identical twins.

The sample taken for sequencing was memory (CD45RO+) T cells sorted from blood. These TCRs come from a woman between 18 and 30 years old in good health. Each CDR3 is given with its conserved first and last residue. D genes are given only for firm matches. Size is omitted from some rows. Given values are once, few, many or a class for expanded clones.

V	length	size	J	D	CDR3	DNA
TRBV6-5	16	many	TRBJ2-7	TRBD2	CASSYSWTSGTYEQYF	TGTGCCAGCAGTTACTCCTGGACTAGCGGAACCTACGAGCAGTACTTC
TRBV5-5	13	few	TRBJ2-1	NA	CASSSPGTPEQFF	TGTGCCAGCAGCTCGCCCGGGACCCCCGAACAGTTCTTC
TRBV24-1	17	NA	TRBJ2-1	TRBD1	CATSDLRGDSSYNEQFF	TGTGCCACCAGTGATTTGCGTGGGGACAGCTCCTACAATGAGCAGTTCTTC
TRBV15	16	many	TRBJ1-4	NA	CATSRAGGGSNEKLFF	TGTGCCACCAGCAGAGCTGGGGGAGGCTCCAATGAAAAACTGTTTTTT
TRBV6-1	15	few	TRBJ2-7	NA	CASSPGQLSSYEQYF	TGTGCCAGCAGTCCCGGACAGTTAAGTTCCTACGAGCAGTACTTC
TRBV4-3	16	many	TRBJ2-4	NA	CASSQEGRGLKNIQYF	TGCGCCAGCAGCCAAGAGGGAAGGGGACTCAAAAACATTCAGTACTTC
TRBV5-6	13	NA	TRBJ1-2	NA	CASSEKRNYGYTF	TGTGCCAGCAGCGAGAAGAGAAACTATGGCTACACCTTC
TRBV7-2	15	many	TRBJ1-2	NA	CASSLETKAWDGYTF	TGTGCCAGCAGCTTAGAGACCAAGGCATGGGATGGCTACACCTTC
TRBV7-9	14	NA	TRBJ1-5	NA	CASSRDQSNQPQHF	TGTGCCAGCAGCCGGGATCAGAGCAATCAGCCCCAGCATTTT
TRBV11-2	12	many	TRBJ2-1	TRBD2	CASSLGLAGMFF	TGTGCCAGCAGCTTAGGTCTAGCGGGTATGTTCTTC
TRBV3-1	13	many	TRBJ1-1	NA	CASRIQGYTEAFF	TGTGCCAGCCGAATTCAGGGATACACTGAAGCTTTCTTT
TRBV5-1	18	few	TRBJ2-6	NA	CASSLVTGWGSGANVLTF	TGCGCCAGCAGCTTGGTTACAGGATGGGGTTCTGGGGCCAACGTCCTGACTTTC
TRBV6-2/TRBV6-3	11	many	TRBJ2-5	NA	CASSPSETQYF	TGTGCCAGCAGCCCATCTGAGACCCAGTACTTC
TRBV28	14	NA	TRBJ2-3	NA	CASSRDSPTDTQYF	TGTGCCAGCTCCCGGGACTCCCCCACAGATACGCAGTATTTT
TRBV15	13	few	TRBJ2-1	NA	CATSRDPAVEQFF	TGTGCCACCAGCAGAGATCCGGCGGTAGAGCAGTTCTTC
TRBV7-2	14	many	TRBJ1-5	NA	CASSLFRFNQPQHF	TGTGCCAGCAGCTTATTCAGGTTCAATCAGCCCCAGCATTTT
TRBV20-1	14	few	TRBJ2-3	NA	CSARGRGSTDTQYF	TGCAGTGCAAGAGGACGGGGGAGCACAGATACGCAGTATTTT
TRBV20-1	14	few	TRBJ2-3	TRBD2	CSAKTSGPTDTQYF	TGCAGTGCTAAGACTAGCGGGCCCACAGATACGCAGTATTTT
TRBV9	16	few	TRBJ2-1	TRBD2	CASSVGGSGVYNEQFF	TGTGCCAGCAGCGTAGGAGGTAGCGGGGTATACAATGAGCAGTTCTTC
TRBV9	14	NA	TRBJ2-5	NA	CANSVATGGSAQYF	TGTGCCAACAGCGTAGCGACCGGAGGTTCGGCCCAGTACTTC
TRBV5-1	13	NA	TRBJ2-5	NA	CASRLGARETQYF	TGCGCCAGCAGACTGGGGGCGCGGGAGACCCAGTACTTC
TRBV7-2	13	many	TRBJ2-1	TRBD1	CASSLTGVDEQFF	TGTGCCAGCAGCTTGACAGGGGTTGATGAGCAGTTCTTC
TRBV29-1	15	many	TRBJ2-2	NA	CSVSRSSANTGELFF	TGCAGCGTTTCACGATCGTCAGCAAACACCGGGGAGCTGTTTTTT
TRBV6-1	15	NA	TRBJ2-1	NA	CASSLRWDVGNEQFF	TGTGCCAGCAGCCTTCGATGGGACGTAGGCAATGAGCAGTTCTTC
TRBV29-1	16	many	TRBJ2-5	NA	CSVINVAQAEQETQYF	TGCAGCGTTATCAACGTTGCACAAGCAGAACAAGAGACCCAGTACTTC
TRBV30	13	few	TRBJ2-1	NA	CAWAGLVGNEQFF	TGTGCCTGGGCCGGCTTGGTGGGCAATGAGCAGTTCTTC
TRBV11-1	15	NA	TRBJ1-4	NA	CASSNRGQKNEKLFF	TGTGCCAGCAGCAACCGTGGACAGAAAAATGAAAAACTGTTTTTT
TRBV28	17	many	TRBJ2-2	TRBD2	CASTTTRVAGDTGELFF	TGTGCCAGCACAACTACCCGGGTAGCGGGGGACACCGGGGAGCTGTTTTTT
TRBV4-1	17	many	TRBJ2-1	TRBD2	CASSQDLSPSGYNEQFF	TGCGCCAGCAGCCAAGATCTTAGTCCTAGCGGTTACAATGAGCAGTTCTTC
TRBV24-1	16	many	TRBJ2-1	NA	CATSDSRGGSPNEQFF	TGTGCCACCAGTGATTCGAGGGGGGGTTCCCCGAATGAGCAGTTCTTC
TRBV10-3	11	many	TRBJ1-2	TRBD1	CASTGAYGYTF	TGTGCCAGCACAGGGGCCTATGGCTACACCTTC
TRBV2	12	NA	TRBJ2-1	NA	CASSETSNEQFF	TGTGCCAGCAGTGAAACTAGCAATGAGCAGTTCTTC
TRBV6-1	15	many	TRBJ1-2	TRBD1	CASIRGRQGDYGYTF	TGTGCCAGCATCCGTGGGAGACAGGGGGACTATGGCTACACCTTC
TRBV29-1	14	many	TRBJ2-3	TRBD1	CSGRQGVTTDTQYF	TGCAGCGGGAGACAGGGGGTAACCACAGATACGCAGTATTTT
TRBV15	15	many	TRBJ2-7	TRBD2	CATSVSGASSYEQYF	TGTGCCACCAGCGTTAGCGGGGCAAGCTCCTACGAGCAGTACTTC
TRBV6-4	15	few	TRBJ2-3	TRBD2	CASSITSGSTDTQYF	TGTGCCAGCAGTATCACTAGCGGGAGCACAGATACGCAGTATTTT
TRBV10-3	15	few	TRBJ2-2	NA	CAISEFELSPGELFF	TGTGCCATCAGTGAATTTGAGTTGAGTCCCGGGGAGCTGTTTTTT
TRBV5-6	17	NA	TRBJ2-3	NA	CASSLGPGQASTDTQYF	TGTGCCAGCAGCTTGGGGCCAGGACAAGCTAGCACAGATACGCAGTATTTT
TRBV7-9	14	many	TRBJ1-1	NA	CASSGRQKNTEAFF	TGTGCCAGCAGCGGCAGACAGAAGAACACTGAAGCTTTCTTT
TRBV25-1	13	NA	TRBJ2-2	NA	CASSAAGPGELFF	TGTGCCAGCAGTGCGGCAGGGCCCGGGGAGCTGTTTTTT
TRBV2	16	NA	TRBJ2-7	NA	CASSANGARAGYEQYF	TGTGCCAGCAGTGCGAACGGGGCTCGGGCAGGGTACGAGCAGTACTTC
TRBV20-1	15	few	TRBJ2-7	TRBD2	CSASLLWAGGWDQYF	TGCAGTGCTTCCCTCCTCTGGGCGGGAGGATGGGACCAGTACTTC
TRBV7-2	14	NA	TRBJ2-1	TRBD1	CASSSPGQGDEQFF	TGTGCCAGCAGCTCCCCGGGACAGGGGGATGAGCAGTTCTTC
TRBV12-3/TRBV12-4	17	many	TRBJ2-4	NA	CASQRFGGAVAKNIQYF	TGTGCCAGTCAGCGTTTCGGAGGTGCGGTGGCCAAAAACATTCAGTACTTC
TRBV15	18	few	TRBJ1-1	NA	CATSREVLPRSPNTEAFF	TGTGCCACCAGCAGAGAAGTTTTGCCGCGGTCACCGAACACTGAAGCTTTCTTT
TRBV24-1	13	few	TRBJ2-7	NA	CATSDLLGREQYF	TGTGCCACCAGTGATTTGCTGGGGAGAGAGCAGTACTTC
TRBV10-3	15	many	TRBJ2-1	NA	CAISFIGGSYNEQFF	TGTGCCATCAGTTTCATAGGGGGCTCCTACAATGAGCAGTTCTTC
TRBV10-3	14	many	TRBJ2-2	NA	CAISDRVNTGELFF	TGTGCCATCAGTGACAGGGTTAACACCGGGGAGCTGTTTTTT
TRBV4-3	16	few	TRBJ1-1	NA	CASSQGGLNLNTEAFF	TGCGCCAGCAGCCAAGGGGGACTTAATCTGAACACTGAAGCTTTCTTT
TRBV5-1	15	few	TRBJ2-5	TRBD1	CASSSGTGKGETQYF	TGCGCCAGCAGCTCAGGGACAGGGAAGGGAGAGACCCAGTACTTC
TRBV12-3/TRBV12-4	17	many	TRBJ2-2	TRBD2	CASSLASGGVNTGELFF	TGTGCCAGCAGTTTAGCGAGCGGGGGGGTGAACACCGGGGAGCTGTTTTTT
TRBV2	15	many	TRBJ2-3	TRBD2	CASKPESGGTDTQYF	TGTGCCAGCAAGCCCGAAAGCGGGGGGACAGATACGCAGTATTTT
TRBV12-3/TRBV12-4	16	few	TRBJ1-1	NA	CASSLDKYTANTEAFF	TGTGCCAGCAGTTTAGATAAGTATACGGCGAACACTGAAGCTTTCTTT
TRBV20-1	12	many	TRBJ2-7	NA	CSAGGNTYEQYF	TGCAGTGCTGGCGGGAATACCTACGAGCAGTACTTC
TRBV28	13	few	TRBJ1-2	NA	CASNGGQSSGYTF	TGTGCCAGCAACGGGGGGCAGTCGAGTGGCTACACCTTC
TRBV3-1	13	many	TRBJ2-7	TRBD2	CASSSGINDEQYF	TGTGCCAGCAGTAGCGGGATAAACGACGAGCAGTACTTC
TRBV29-1	18	many	TRBJ2-6	TRBD1	CSVESGQGAFSGANVLTF	TGCAGCGTAGAAAGCGGACAGGGGGCGTTTTCTGGGGCCAACGTCCTGACTTTC
TRBV20-1	14	many	TRBJ2-5	TRBD2	CSAKAGLGGETQYF	TGCAGTGCTAAAGCGGGACTAGGAGGAGAGACCCAGTACTTC
TRBV5-1	13	many	TRBJ2-3	NA	CASSFPSSHTQYF	TGCGCCAGCAGCTTCCCTAGCTCCCATACGCAGTATTTT